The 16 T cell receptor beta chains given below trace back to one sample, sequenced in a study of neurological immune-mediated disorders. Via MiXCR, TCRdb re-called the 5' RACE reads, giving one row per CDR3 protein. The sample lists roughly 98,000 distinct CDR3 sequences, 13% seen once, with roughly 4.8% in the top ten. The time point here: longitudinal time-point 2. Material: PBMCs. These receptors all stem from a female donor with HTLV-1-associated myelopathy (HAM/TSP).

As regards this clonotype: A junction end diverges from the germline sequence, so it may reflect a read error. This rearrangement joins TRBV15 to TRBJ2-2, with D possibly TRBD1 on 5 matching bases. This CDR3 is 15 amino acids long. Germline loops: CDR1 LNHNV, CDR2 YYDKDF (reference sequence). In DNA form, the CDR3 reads TGTGCTACCAGCAGAGGCGGACAGAACACCGGGGAGCTGTTTTTT. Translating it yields CATSRGGQNTGELFF.

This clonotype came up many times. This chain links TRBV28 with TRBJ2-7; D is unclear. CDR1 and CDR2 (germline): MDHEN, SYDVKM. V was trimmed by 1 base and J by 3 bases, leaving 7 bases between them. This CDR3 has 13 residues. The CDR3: CASSLFDGYEQYF. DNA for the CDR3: TGTGCCAGCAGTTTATTCGACGGCTACGAGCAGTACTTC.

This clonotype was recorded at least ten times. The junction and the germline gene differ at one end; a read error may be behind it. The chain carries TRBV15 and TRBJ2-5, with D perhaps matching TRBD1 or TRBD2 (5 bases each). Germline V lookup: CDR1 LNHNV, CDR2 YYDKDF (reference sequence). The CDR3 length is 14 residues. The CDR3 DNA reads TGTGCTACCAGCAGAGGGGCCCCGCAGGAGACCCAGTACTTC. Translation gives CATSRGAPQETQYF.

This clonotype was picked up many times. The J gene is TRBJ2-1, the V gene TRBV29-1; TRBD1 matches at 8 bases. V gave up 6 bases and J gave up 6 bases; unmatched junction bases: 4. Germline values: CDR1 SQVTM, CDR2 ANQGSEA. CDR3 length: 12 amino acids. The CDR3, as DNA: TGCAGCGTCGACAGGGGAACCAATGAGCAGTTCTTC. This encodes CSVDRGTNEQFF.

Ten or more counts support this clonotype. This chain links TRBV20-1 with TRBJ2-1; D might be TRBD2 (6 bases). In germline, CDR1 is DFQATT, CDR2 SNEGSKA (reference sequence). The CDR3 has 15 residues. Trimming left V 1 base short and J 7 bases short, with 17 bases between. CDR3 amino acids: CSARVGAGLLNEQFF. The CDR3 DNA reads TGCAGTGCTAGAGTTGGAGCGGGCCTCTTAAATGAGCAGTTCTTC.

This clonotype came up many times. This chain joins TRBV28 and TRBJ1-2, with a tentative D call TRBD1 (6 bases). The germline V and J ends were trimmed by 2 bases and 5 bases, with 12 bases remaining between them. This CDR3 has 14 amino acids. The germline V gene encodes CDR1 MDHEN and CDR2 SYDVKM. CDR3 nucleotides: TGTGCCAGCAGTTTAACACAGGGCACTTATGGCTACACCTTC. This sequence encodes CASSLTQGTYGYTF.

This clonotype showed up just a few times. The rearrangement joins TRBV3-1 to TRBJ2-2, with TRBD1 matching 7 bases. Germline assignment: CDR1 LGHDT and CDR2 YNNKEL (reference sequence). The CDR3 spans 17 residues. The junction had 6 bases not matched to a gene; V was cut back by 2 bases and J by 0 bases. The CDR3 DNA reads TGTGCCAGCAGCCAATGGGACAGATTTACGAACACCGGGGAGCTGTTTTTT. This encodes CASSQWDRFTNTGELFF.

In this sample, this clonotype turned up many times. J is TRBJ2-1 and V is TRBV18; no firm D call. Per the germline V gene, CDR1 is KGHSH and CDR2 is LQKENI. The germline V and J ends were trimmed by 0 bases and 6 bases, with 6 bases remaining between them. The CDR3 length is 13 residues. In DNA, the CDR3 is TGTGCCAGCTCACCACCGAATAGCAATGAGCAGTTCTTC. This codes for CASSPPNSNEQFF. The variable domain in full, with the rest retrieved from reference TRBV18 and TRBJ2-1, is NAGVMQNPRHLVRRRGQEARLRCSPMKGHSHVYWYRQLPEEGLKFMVYLQKENIIDESGMPKERFSAEFPKEGPSILRIQQVVRGDSAAYFCASSPPNSNEQFFGPGTRLTVL.

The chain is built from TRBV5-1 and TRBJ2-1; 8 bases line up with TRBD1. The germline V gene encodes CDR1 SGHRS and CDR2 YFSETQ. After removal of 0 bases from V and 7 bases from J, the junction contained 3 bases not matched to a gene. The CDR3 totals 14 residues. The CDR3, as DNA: TGCGCCAGCAGCTTGGGACAGGGGACGAATGAGCAGTTCTTC. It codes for CASSLGQGTNEQFF.

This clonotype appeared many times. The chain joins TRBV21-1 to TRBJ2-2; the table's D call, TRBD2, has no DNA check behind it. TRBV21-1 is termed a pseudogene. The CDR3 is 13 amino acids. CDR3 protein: CASSKDGLGELFF. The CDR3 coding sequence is TGTGCCAGCAGCAAGGACGGCCTCGGGGAGCTGTTTTTT.

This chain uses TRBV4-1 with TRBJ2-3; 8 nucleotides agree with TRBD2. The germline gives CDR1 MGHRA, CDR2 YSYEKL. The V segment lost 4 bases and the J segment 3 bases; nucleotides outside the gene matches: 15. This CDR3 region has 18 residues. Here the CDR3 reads CASSPNTKRGGRTDTQYF. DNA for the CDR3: TGCGCCAGCAGCCCGAACACCAAACGGGGGGGGAGGACAGATACGCAGTATTTT.

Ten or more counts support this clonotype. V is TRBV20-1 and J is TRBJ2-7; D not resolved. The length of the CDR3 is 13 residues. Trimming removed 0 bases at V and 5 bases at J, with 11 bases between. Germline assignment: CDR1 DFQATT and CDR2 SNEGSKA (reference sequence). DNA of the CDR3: TGCAGTGCTAGAGATCCTAGGGCCCACGAGCAGTACTTC. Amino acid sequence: CSARDPRAHEQYF.

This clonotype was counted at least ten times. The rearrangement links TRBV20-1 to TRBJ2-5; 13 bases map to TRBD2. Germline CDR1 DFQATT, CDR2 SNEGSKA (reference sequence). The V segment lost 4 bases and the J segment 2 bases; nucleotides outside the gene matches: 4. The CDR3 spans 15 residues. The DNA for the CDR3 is TGCAGTGCTAAACTGGGACTAGCGGGGCAAGAGACCCAGTACTTC. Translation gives CSAKLGLAGQETQYF.

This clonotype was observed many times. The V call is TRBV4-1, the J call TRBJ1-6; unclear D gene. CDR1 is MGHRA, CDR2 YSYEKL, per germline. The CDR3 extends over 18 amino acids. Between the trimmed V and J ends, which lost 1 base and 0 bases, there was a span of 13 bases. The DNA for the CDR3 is TGCGCCAGCAGCCAAGTTGCCCAGATGAGCTCCTATAATTCACCCCTCCACTTT. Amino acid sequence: CASSQVAQMSSYNSPLHF.

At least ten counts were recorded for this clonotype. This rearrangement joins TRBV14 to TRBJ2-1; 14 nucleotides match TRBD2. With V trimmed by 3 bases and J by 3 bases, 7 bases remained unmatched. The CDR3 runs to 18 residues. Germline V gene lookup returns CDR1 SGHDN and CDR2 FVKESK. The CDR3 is CASSHPRTSGGNYNEQFF. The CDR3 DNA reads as TGTGCCAGCAGCCACCCTAGGACTAGCGGGGGGAACTACAATGAGCAGTTCTTC.

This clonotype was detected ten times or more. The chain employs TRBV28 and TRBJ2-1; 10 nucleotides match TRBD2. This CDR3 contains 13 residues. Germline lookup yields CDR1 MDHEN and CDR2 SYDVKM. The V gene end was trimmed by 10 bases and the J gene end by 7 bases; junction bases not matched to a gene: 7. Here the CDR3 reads CATVAGGHNEQFF. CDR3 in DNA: TGTGCCACGGTAGCGGGGGGCCATAATGAGCAGTTCTTC. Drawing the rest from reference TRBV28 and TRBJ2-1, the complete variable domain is DVKVTQSSRYLVKRTGEKVFLECVQDMDHENMFWYRQDPGLGLRLIYFSYDVKMKEKGDIPEGYSVSREKKERFSLILESASTNQTSMYLCATVAGGHNEQFFGPGTRLTVL.